These 23 T cell receptor beta chains originate from one sample sequenced in a study of regulatory T cells in long-lasting Graves disease. Combining iRepertoire HTBI primers with Arm-PCR of CDR3 regions, the authors built TCR beta libraries. TCRdb reprocessed the multiplex PCR reads via MiXCR and lists one record per CDR3 protein. The data contain hundreds of thousands of distinct CDR3 sequences, about 16% of them singletons. Time point of the sample: newly diagnosed GD, antithyroid drugs for less than 3 months. Extracted PBMC RNA gave rise to the TCR library. These sequences were also reported in another study, on T cells in Graves' hyperthyroidism and ophthalmopathy.

The source material was peripheral blood mononuclear cells (PBMCs), sampled at new diagnosis, from a patient treated with antithyroid drugs. Receptor source: a man younger than 35 with Graves disease.

Of note for this clonotype: One junction end disagrees with the germline gene, perhaps due to a read error. V is TRBV5-1 and J is TRBJ1-2; D remains ambiguous. CDR3 length equals 15 residues. Germline-derived CDR1 and CDR2 are SGHRS and YFSETQ. CDR3 nucleotide sequence: TGTGCCAGCAGCTTGATGAGGGTTTCAGGCTATGGCTACACCTTC. Translation: CASSLMRVSGYGYTF.

This clonotype was counted ten times or more. The chain uses TRBV24-1 and TRBJ2-3; D gene unclear. V was pared by 9 bases and J by 6 bases, with 18 bases between. The CDR3 loop spans 14 amino acids. Germline CDR1 and CDR2: KGHDR and SFDVKD. CDR3 loop: CATASGPSIDTQYF. CDR3 sequence (DNA): TGTGCCACCGCCTCCGGCCCTTCGATCGATACGCAGTATTTT.

This clonotype showed up many times. The gene calls are TRBV27 and TRBJ2-2, with 13 bases that match TRBD2. The J segment lost 4 bases and the V segment lost 3 bases, leaving 8 bases of the junction unmatched. The CDR3 spans 18 residues. Germline-derived CDR1 and CDR2 are MNHEY and SMNVEV (reference sequence). CDR3 loop: CASSFQGLAGVSTGELFF. CDR3 DNA sequence: TGTGCCAGCAGTTTCCAAGGACTAGCGGGAGTAAGCACCGGGGAGCTGTTTTTT.

This clonotype was detected ten times or more. The chain links TRBV7-6 to TRBJ2-3; D not certain. V shed 5 bases and J shed 0 bases, with 3 bases lying between them. CDR1 and CDR2 (germline): SGHVS, FNYEAQ. CDR3 length equals 12 residues. The CDR3: CASSASTDTQYF. The CDR3 DNA is TGTGCCAGCAGCGCCAGCACAGATACGCAGTATTTT.

This clonotype was picked up many times. The gene calls are TRBV28 and TRBJ2-2; unclear D gene. The length of the CDR3 is 13 residues. V was cut by 3 bases and J by 6 bases, with 8 bases left in between. Germline CDR1 MDHEN, CDR2 SYDVKM. The CDR3 DNA reads as TGTGCCAGCAGTTTCGGGTGGGCCGGGGAGCTGTTTTTT. It is translated as CASSFGWAGELFF. Using reference TRBV28 and TRBJ2-2 for the parts outside the CDR3, the full variable domain is DVKVTQSSRYLVKRTGEKVFLECVQDMDHENMFWYRQDPGLGLRLIYFSYDVKMKEKGDIPEGYSVSREKKERFSLILESASTNQTSMYLCASSFGWAGELFFGEGSRLTVL.

There are a few counts of this clonotype. The genes are TRBV18 and TRBJ2-1; TRBD1 might be the D (7 bases). The ends were cut back, 3 bases at V and 5 bases at J, with 23 bases in the middle. The V gene's germline CDR1 is KGHSH and CDR2 LQKENI. CDR3 size: 18 residues. The CDR3 DNA follows: TGTGCCAGCTCACCGGCAAGGGGCCTCAGGGGGGAAAACAATGAGCAGTTCTTC. Residues: CASSPARGLRGENNEQFF. The variable domain in full, with the rest retrieved from reference TRBV18 and TRBJ2-1, is NAGVMQNPRHLVRRRGQEARLRCSPMKGHSHVYWYRQLPEEGLKFMVYLQKENIIDESGMPKERFSAEFPKEGPSILRIQQVVRGDSAAYFCASSPARGLRGENNEQFFGPGTRLTVL.

This clonotype was counted many times. The chain combines TRBV7-8 with TRBJ2-1; TRBD2 matches at 12 bases. The trim removed 1 base at V and 5 bases at J, leaving 9 bases unmatched. Germline-derived CDR1 and CDR2 are SGHVS and FQNEAQ. The length of the CDR3 is 18 residues. CDR3 DNA sequence: TGTGCCAGCAGCTTAGTCGAAACTAGCGGGAGGTTTGACAATGAGCAGTTCTTC. Amino acids: CASSLVETSGRFDNEQFF.

This clonotype was detected many times. The chain has TRBV3-1 and TRBJ2-5; TRBD2 agrees at 10 bases. There are 15 residues in the CDR3. The junction had 6 bases not matched to a gene; V was cut back by 5 bases and J by 3 bases. CDR1 and CDR2 (germline): LGHDT, YNNKEL (reference sequence). The DNA of the CDR3 is TGTGCCAGCAGCTCTGCCGGGACTAGCGAAGAGACCCAGTACTTC. This translates into CASSSAGTSEETQYF.

This clonotype was detected once. A single base separates this from a much larger clone, so it may be a read error. The chain couples TRBV2 to TRBJ2-6; 9 positions match TRBD2. Germline V lookup: CDR1 SNHLY, CDR2 FYNNEI. The CDR3 has 23 residues. With V trimmed by 7 bases and J by 1 base, 26 bases remained unmatched. CDR3 DNA sequence: TGTGCCAGCACCGAGTCCCCCAGGGGGATCAAAGGCGGGAGGGTGTCTGGGGCCAACGTCCTGACTTTC. Its translation is CASTESPRGIKGGRVSGANVLTF.

This clonotype has more than one count but fewer than ten. The V and J genes are TRBV5-4 and TRBJ2-7, with 14 bases that match TRBD2. Germline V CDR1 and CDR2: SGHNT, YYREEE (reference sequence). CDR3 length: 17 amino acids. The V gene end was trimmed by 3 bases and the J gene end by 7 bases; junction bases not matched to a gene: 12. CDR3 bases: TGTGCCAGCAGCTCTGGGACTAGCGGGAGCGTTTGGGAGGAGCAGTACTTC. This codes for CASSSGTSGSVWEEQYF.

This clonotype has ten or more counts. V and J are TRBV27 and TRBJ2-2, with D possibly TRBD1 on 7 matching bases. The germline V gene has CDR1 MNHEY and CDR2 SMNVEV (reference sequence). Trimming removed 5 bases from V and 6 bases from J, with 13 bases in between. CDR3 length: 14 amino acids. In DNA form, the CDR3 reads TGTGCCAGCAGTCCAGGGGGGCCTTCCGGGGAGCTGTTTTTT. The encoded protein is CASSPGGPSGELFF.

This clonotype was detected many times. The gene calls are TRBV7-9 and TRBJ2-3, with D perhaps TRBD2 (6 bases). CDR1 and CDR2 from the germline V gene are SEHNR and FQNEAQ (reference sequence). The CDR3 has 15 amino acids. V lost 5 bases to trimming and J lost 6 bases, with 18 bases between them. CDR3 in DNA: TGTGCCAGCAGCCCCCCCTCCGGGGGACGGGATACGCAGTATTTT. Its translation: CASSPPSGGRDTQYF. Together with reference TRBV7-9 and TRBJ2-3, the CDR3 gives the full variable domain: DTGVSQNPRHKITKRGQNVTFRCDPISEHNRLYWYRQTLGQGPEFLTYFQNEAQLEKSRLLSDRFSAERPKGSFSTLEIQRTEQGDSAMYLCASSPPSGGRDTQYFGPGTRLTVL.

There are many counts of this clonotype. This chain joins TRBV7-8 and TRBJ2-7, with 8 bases fitting TRBD1. The CDR3 runs to 17 residues. Germline trimming cut 1 base from V and 3 bases from J; bases unmatched to any gene: 11. Germline CDR1 SGHVS, CDR2 FQNEAQ. In nucleotides, the CDR3 is TGTGCCAGCAGCTTAGGGTCACTCCGGGACAGGTTCTACGAGCAGTACTTC. It encodes CASSLGSLRDRFYEQYF.

This clonotype was seen ten or more times. The chain carries TRBV28 and TRBJ1-5, with no clear D. The germline V gene encodes CDR1 MDHEN and CDR2 SYDVKM. Trimming pared 8 bases from V and 4 bases from J, leaving 9 bases between. The CDR3 is made up of 12 amino acids. The CDR3 sequence: CASEEVNQPQHF. The DNA of the CDR3 is TGTGCCAGCGAGGAGGTAAATCAGCCCCAGCATTTT.

This clonotype was seen at least ten times. Here the CDR3 reads CATKDGISNQPQHF. DNA for the CDR3: TGTGCGACGAAGGACGGGATAAGCAATCAGCCCCAGCATTTT. The chain employs TRBV6-1 and TRBJ1-5; unclear D gene. Germline V gives CDR1 MNHNS, CDR2 SASEGT. The CDR3 totals 14 residues.

The chain is built from TRBV3-1 and TRBJ1-1, with D unresolved. Trimming left V 4 bases short and J 4 bases short, with 13 bases between. Germline lookup yields CDR1 LGHDT and CDR2 YNNKEL (reference sequence). CDR3 size: 14 residues. The CDR3 reads CASSLSGLGTEAFF. The CDR3 bases are TGTGCCAGCAGCCTTTCGGGGTTAGGCACTGAAGCTTTCTTT.

This clonotype came up many times. The rearrangement links TRBV5-1 to TRBJ2-7; either TRBD1 or TRBD2 may fit D (6 bases each). V gave up 7 bases and J gave up 5 bases, with 16 bases separating them. The germline V gene encodes CDR1 SGHRS and CDR2 YFSETQ. The CDR3 extends over 13 amino acids. The CDR3 bases are TGCGCCAGCCAGAGGGGGGCAGGGGACGAGCAGTACTTC. Its translation: CASQRGAGDEQYF.

V and J are TRBV7-3 and TRBJ2-5; D is possibly TRBD1 or TRBD2 (6 bases each). The germline CDR1 and CDR2 sequences are SGHTA and FQGTGA. Trimming left V 6 bases short and J 6 bases short, with 17 bases between. This CDR3 contains 14 residues. In DNA form, the CDR3 reads TGTGCCAGCAGGGAGGAGGGGGATCGAAAGACCCAGTACTTC. The encoded protein is CASREEGDRKTQYF.

This sequence joins TRBV5-4 and TRBJ2-7; 9 nucleotides agree with TRBD1. CDR1 and CDR2 from the germline V gene are SGHNT and YYREEE (reference sequence). CDR3 size: 17 residues. With 4 bases clipped from V and 1 base from J, the junction kept 12 bases outside the gene matches. The CDR3 loop reads CASSAPTSGTGSYEQYF. The CDR3 coding sequence is TGTGCCAGCAGCGCCCCCACCTCGGGGACAGGGTCCTACGAGCAGTACTTC.

V gene TRBV19 combines with J gene TRBJ2-7, with D possibly matching TRBD2 (5 bases). The tail of the sequence fits TRBJ2-5 better, so the J call may be wrong. The CDR3 covers 13 residues. The V gene's germline CDR1 is LNHDA and CDR2 SQIVND (reference sequence). CDR3 sequence reads: CASSTGVWETQYF. The CDR3 region has the DNA TGTGCCAGTAGTACCGGGGTTTGGGAGACCCAGTACTTC.

This clonotype has more than one count but fewer than ten. The chain couples TRBV7-9 to TRBJ2-1; 7 bases line up with TRBD2. This CDR3 spans 15 amino acids. The J segment lost 8 bases and the V segment lost 3 bases, leaving 10 bases of the junction unmatched. Per the germline V gene, CDR1 is SEHNR and CDR2 is FQNEAQ (reference sequence). The CDR3 sequence: CASSFAGVSTDEQFF. CDR3 coding DNA: TGTGCCAGCAGCTTTGCGGGAGTTAGTACCGATGAGCAGTTCTTC.

This clonotype was detected many times. The rearrangement uses TRBV7-9 and TRBJ2-7; 12 bases align to TRBD2. After removal of 4 bases from V and 6 bases from J, the junction contained 13 bases not matched to a gene. Germline V lookup: CDR1 SEHNR, CDR2 FQNEAQ (reference sequence). This CDR3 has 17 amino acids. CDR3 loop: CASSWENRLAGASEQYF. The CDR3, as DNA: TGTGCCAGCAGCTGGGAAAACAGACTAGCGGGAGCGAGCGAGCAGTACTTC.

Written as DNA, the CDR3 is TGTGCCAGCACCCCGTCACGTTTTGGGGGGGGCTCCTACGAGCAGTACTTC. It is translated as CASTPSRFGGGSYEQYF. The genes are TRBV5-6 and TRBJ2-7; 7 nucleotides agree with TRBD2. The CDR3 has 17 amino acids. The J segment lost 0 bases and the V segment lost 6 bases, leaving 15 bases of the junction unmatched. The germline gives CDR1 SGHDT, CDR2 YYEEEE.